This T cell receptor (beta chain) stems from a study of shared clonotypes between healthy human individuals. About the research overall: Donors were a couple of women and three men aged 18 to 49. Plates per donor: three CD4 naive, three CD4 memory, two CD8 naive, one CD8 memory.

J gave up 6 bases and V 3 bases, and 5 bases lay outside the gene matches. The germline gives CDR1 LNHDA, CDR2 SQIVND (reference sequence). There are 16 residues in the CDR3. Assay: immunoSEQ multiplex PCR; the TCRdb copy retains only in-frame clones and omits some. The sample lists over 2 million clones; roughly 90% were seen once. The sample was naive CD4+ T cells from PBMCs. Subset here: CD45RA+ positively selected. This clonotype was obtained from a young man in good health. Some clones in this sample may be carry-over from other donors' samples. The chain links TRBV19 to TRBJ2-3, with 14 bases lining up with TRBD2. The CDR3 DNA reads TGTGCCAGTAGTATTGGGACTAGCGGGAGTTGGGATACGCAGTATTTT. Its translation: CASSIGTSGSWDTQYF.